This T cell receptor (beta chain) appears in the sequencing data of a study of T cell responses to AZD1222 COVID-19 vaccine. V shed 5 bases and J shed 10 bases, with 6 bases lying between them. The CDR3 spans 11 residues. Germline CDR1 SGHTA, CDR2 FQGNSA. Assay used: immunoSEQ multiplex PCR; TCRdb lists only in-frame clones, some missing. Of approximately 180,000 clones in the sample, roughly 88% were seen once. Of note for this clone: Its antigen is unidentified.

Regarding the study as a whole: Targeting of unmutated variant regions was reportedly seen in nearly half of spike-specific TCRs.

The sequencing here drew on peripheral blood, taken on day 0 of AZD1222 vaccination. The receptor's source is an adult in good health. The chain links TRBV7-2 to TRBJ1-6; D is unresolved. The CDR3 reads CASSQGSPLHF. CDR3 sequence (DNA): TGTGCCAGCAGCCAAGGATCACCCCTCCACTTT.